This TCR beta chain was recorded in a study of T-cell reconstitution after alpha-beta-depleted transplantation in children. Preparation of the TCRbeta library involved a method that used unique molecular identifiers. TCRdb re-called the PCR reads with MiXCR, one entry per CDR3 protein. The sample consists of a few hundred thousand distinct CDR3 sequences, around 10% of them appearing once. This clonotype was recorded at least ten times. The sample in question was PBMCs from the stem cell graft donor, obtained from the stem cell graft. The sequence derives from a human donor who donated a stem cell graft to a child with acute lymphoblastic leukemia.

As DNA, the CDR3 is TGTGCCATCAGGGGTGGACAGGGATCGTGGTACGAGCAGTACTTC. Its protein is CAIRGGQGSWYEQYF. The chain couples TRBV10-3 to TRBJ2-7; 8 nucleotides match TRBD1. With 6 bases clipped from V and 4 bases from J, the junction kept 11 bases outside the gene matches. Germline V lookup: CDR1 ENHRY, CDR2 SYGVKD. The length of the CDR3 is 15 residues.